This passage covers 26 T cell receptor beta chains from one sample sequenced in a study of T-cell memory formation after mild COVID-19. One entry per CDR3 protein, called by TCRdb with MiXCR from the 5' RACE reads. Of around 510,000 distinct CDR3 sequences in the sample, about a fifth were seen once. Sequencing used PBMCs or a T cell subset sorted from them (not recorded which). Source of these receptors: an adult woman who had mild COVID-19 (a few samples of this study predate the infection). Cell type and time point are not known.

The chain is built from TRBV30 and TRBJ2-7, with D possibly being TRBD1 (6 bases). CDR3 length: 14 residues. Germline V gene data show CDR1 as GTSNPN and CDR2 as SVGIG (reference sequence). Trimming took 3 bases from V and 0 from J, leaving 12 bases between them. The CDR3 sequence: CAWSRDTLSYEQYF. For the CDR3, the DNA is TGTGCCTGGAGCCGGGACACCCTCTCCTACGAGCAGTACTTC.

This clonotype was seen ten or more times. The gene calls are TRBV30 and TRBJ2-7, with 7 bases fitting TRBD1. This CDR3 has 13 amino acids. Germline V gives CDR1 GTSNPN, CDR2 SVGIG (reference sequence). V was pared by 7 bases and J by 3 bases, with 9 bases of the junction left unmatched. In nucleotides, the CDR3 is TGTGCCTCCGTCCCACGGACAGGCTACGAGCAGTACTTC. It specifies CASVPRTGYEQYF. The full variable domain, with the rest looked up from reference TRBV30 and TRBJ2-7, is SQTIHQWPATLVQPVGSPLSLECTVEGTSNPNLYWYRQAAGRGLQLLFYSVGIGQISSEVPQNLSASRPQDRQFILSSKKLLLSDSGFYLCASVPRTGYEQYFGPGTRLTVT.

This clonotype was seen ten or more times. V is TRBV7-9 and J is TRBJ2-1; the D is unclear. With 2 bases removed from V and 6 bases from J, the gap between germline ends came to 5 bases. The CDR3 extends over 12 amino acids. CDR1 is SEHNR, CDR2 FQNEAQ, per germline (reference sequence). The CDR3 reads CASSLFSNEQFF. The CDR3 nucleotides read TGTGCCAGCAGCTTATTCAGCAATGAGCAGTTCTTC.

This clonotype was observed a few times. The chain has TRBV5-4 and TRBJ2-7; TRBD2 is a possible D gene (6 bases). The germline V gene has CDR1 SGHNT and CDR2 YYREEE (reference sequence). The CDR3 sequence is 14 residues long. V was pared by 7 bases and J by 2 bases, with 16 bases between. The chain's CDR3 is CASGSGPGAYEQYF. In nucleotides, the CDR3 is TGTGCCAGCGGTTCGGGACCGGGGGCCTACGAGCAGTACTTC. Together with reference TRBV5-4 and TRBJ2-7, the CDR3 gives the full variable domain: ETGVTQSPTHLIKTRGQQVTLRCSSQSGHNTVSWYQQALGQGPQFIFQYYREEENGRGNFPPRFSGLQFPNYSSELNVNALELDDSALYLCASGSGPGAYEQYFGPGTRLTVT.

This clonotype was picked up one time. CDR3 amino acids: CSARSDGSYEQYF. The CDR3, as DNA: TGCAGTGCTAGATCTGACGGCAGCTACGAGCAGTACTTC. The chain employs TRBV20-1 and TRBJ2-7; D is unresolved. Germline lookup yields CDR1 DFQATT and CDR2 SNEGSKA (reference sequence). The CDR3 length is 13 residues. V gave up 2 bases and J gave up 3 bases, with 11 bases separating them.

The CDR3 is CSARTRGTYPRDWADTQYF. In DNA form, the CDR3 reads TGCAGTGCTAGAACACGGGGGACTTACCCAAGGGATTGGGCAGATACGCAGTATTTT. This chain connects TRBV20-1 to TRBJ2-3; TRBD2 is a possible D gene (6 bases). Germline assignment: CDR1 DFQATT and CDR2 SNEGSKA (reference sequence). The ends were cut back, 2 bases at V and 4 bases at J, with 28 bases in the middle. The CDR3 has 19 residues.

This clonotype was picked up many times. V gene TRBV29-1 combines with J gene TRBJ2-1; D is ambiguous. This CDR3 comprises 15 residues. CDR1 is SQVTM and CDR2 is ANQGSEA in the germline V gene. V lost 7 bases to trimming and J lost 0 bases, with 16 bases between them. The CDR3 sequence is CSAPLGKSSYNEQFF. CDR3 DNA: TGCAGCGCTCCTCTGGGGAAGAGCTCCTACAATGAGCAGTTCTTC.

CDR3 sequence (DNA): TGCAGCGCAGGGGGCAGCTACGAGCAGTACTTC. Its protein is CSAGGSYEQYF. This chain connects TRBV29-1 to TRBJ2-7; TRBD1 agrees at 8 bases. J was trimmed by 3 bases and V by 7 bases; bases with no gene match: 2. CDR1 and CDR2 from the germline V gene are SQVTM and ANQGSEA. The CDR3 is 11 amino acids.

The chain recombines TRBV2 with TRBJ2-3; TRBD2 agrees at 14 bases. The CDR3 sequence is 17 residues long. With 6 bases clipped from V and 6 bases from J, the junction kept 11 bases outside the gene matches. Germline values: CDR1 SNHLY, CDR2 FYNNEI. The chain's CDR3 is CASSGRGLAGGSDTQYF. The CDR3 region has the DNA TGTGCCAGCAGCGGAAGAGGACTAGCGGGGGGATCCGATACGCAGTATTTT. Full variable domain (missing parts from reference TRBV2 and TRBJ2-3): EPEVTQTPSHQVTQMGQEVILRCVPISNHLYFYWYRQILGQKVEFLVSFYNNEISEKSEIFDDQFSVERPDGSNFTLKIRSTKLEDSAMYFCASSGRGLAGGSDTQYFGPGTRLTVL.

This chain connects TRBV7-2 to TRBJ2-7; TRBD2 aligns across 7 bases. This CDR3 has 13 residues. V gave up 4 bases and J gave up 7 bases; unmatched junction bases: 7. Germline V lookup: CDR1 SGHTA, CDR2 FQGNSA. The CDR3 region has the DNA TGTGCCAGCAGCTCCATAATGGGAGGGGAGCAGTACTTC. Its protein product is CASSSIMGGEQYF.

The genes are TRBV12-3 or TRBV12-4 and TRBJ1-2, with D unclear. Trimming removed 3 bases from V and 8 bases from J, with 13 bases in between. CDR3 length: 13 residues. CDR3 DNA sequence: TGTGCCAGCAGTTTTTTCGGAGCCGGAGGCTACACCTTC. Protein product: CASSFFGAGGYTF.

The rearrangement uses TRBV15 and TRBJ1-2; 7 nucleotides agree with TRBD1. The junction had 14 bases not matched to a gene; V was cut back by 4 bases and J by 6 bases. The CDR3 contains 16 residues. Germline V CDR1 and CDR2: LNHNV, YYDKDF (reference sequence). CDR3 loop: CATSTRTGDLWHGYTF. The CDR3 DNA is TGTGCCACCAGCACCAGGACAGGCGACCTCTGGCATGGCTACACCTTC.

This clonotype occurred a few times. The CDR3 spells CASSVEGWGSGNTIYF. In DNA form, the CDR3 reads TGTGCCAGCAGCGTAGAAGGATGGGGCTCTGGAAACACCATATATTTT. This sequence joins TRBV9 and TRBJ1-3, with D unresolved. Germline loops: CDR1 SGDLS, CDR2 YYNGEE. V gave up 0 bases and J gave up 0 bases, with 10 bases separating them. The length of the CDR3 is 16 residues.

In this sample, this clonotype turned up a few times. This sequence joins TRBV21-1 and TRBJ2-1; the tabulated D call, TRBD2, remains unverified against the DNA. TRBV21-1 is noted as a pseudogene. The CDR3 is made up of 20 amino acids. CDR3 sequence reads: CASSKVSRGELGGQGNEQFF. Here the CDR3 DNA reads TGTGCCAGCAGCAAAGTGTCTAGGGGGGAACTAGGCGGGCAGGGCAATGAGCAGTTCTTC.

The rearrangement uses TRBV4-2 and TRBJ2-3; TRBD2 matches at 9 bases. Germline lookup yields CDR1 LGHNA and CDR2 YNFKEQ. The V and J ends lost 4 bases and 4 bases, in that order; junction bases with no gene match: 12. The CDR3 is 17 amino acids. The CDR3 spells CASSLGEGGGASDTQYF. CDR3 coding DNA: TGTGCCAGCAGCCTCGGTGAGGGCGGGGGGGCCTCAGATACGCAGTATTTT.

This clonotype was seen more than once but under ten times. V usage is TRBV7-9 and J usage is TRBJ1-1; D call uncertain. Germline lookup yields CDR1 SEHNR and CDR2 FQNEAQ (reference sequence). The CDR3 loop spans 12 amino acids. V lost 2 bases to trimming and J lost 7 bases, with 8 bases between them. CDR3 bases: TGTGCCAGCAGCTTAACAGTCGTTGAAGCTTTCTTT. Protein product: CASSLTVVEAFF.

This rearrangement joins TRBV7-3 to TRBJ1-4; 10 bases map to TRBD1. The CDR3 has 16 residues. Germline V gene sequence: CDR1 SGHTA, CDR2 FQGTGA. V shed 5 bases and J 2 bases; nucleotides not matched to a gene: 5. The CDR3 spells CASSGQGQGTNEKLFF. In DNA form, the CDR3 reads TGTGCCAGCAGCGGACAGGGACAGGGGACTAATGAAAAACTGTTTTTT.

This clonotype was counted a few times. J is TRBJ2-7 and V is TRBV5-1; no firm D call. The V gene lost 0 bases and the J gene lost 2 bases, with 9 bases spanning the gap. CDR3 length: 14 amino acids. The germline V gene has CDR1 SGHRS and CDR2 YFSETQ. CDR3 bases: TGCGCCAGCAGCTTGGAGACAAATACCTACGAGCAGTACTTC. It codes for CASSLETNTYEQYF.

This clonotype was seen only a few times. The chain carries TRBV5-1 and TRBJ1-1, with 9 bases lining up with TRBD1. Trimming at V came to 1 base and at J to 6 bases, leaving 4 bases not matched to a gene. The CDR3 length is 14 residues. Germline V lookup: CDR1 SGHRS, CDR2 YFSETQ. CDR3 coding DNA: TGCGCCAGCAGCTTGACAGGGGGCATGCCTGAAGCTTTCTTT. It encodes CASSLTGGMPEAFF.

The chain employs TRBV5-1 and TRBJ2-3, with 10 bases lining up with TRBD2. The length of the CDR3 is 15 residues. V shed 0 bases and J 6 bases; nucleotides not matched to a gene: 4. Germline CDR1 is SGHRS and CDR2 is YFSETQ. CDR3: CASSLVASGGDTQYF. In DNA form, the CDR3 reads TGCGCCAGCAGCTTGGTGGCTAGCGGGGGCGATACGCAGTATTTT.

The chain couples TRBV6-7 to TRBJ1-5, with a possible D match to TRBD1 (6 bases). TRBV6-7 is annotated as an ORF whose role is uncertain. The CDR3 consists of 18 residues. Trimming cost V 6 bases and J 0 bases, with 21 bases left between them. The CDR3 loop reads CASRTLHREQYSNQPQHF. In DNA, the CDR3 is TGTGCCAGCAGAACCTTGCACAGGGAGCAATATAGCAATCAGCCCCAGCATTTT.

This clonotype was picked up a small number of times. The chain has TRBV10-3 and TRBJ2-1; D not resolved. The CDR3 totals 13 residues. Germline V CDR1 and CDR2: ENHRY, SYGVKD. V was clipped by 0 bases and J by 15 bases, with 15 bases between them. CDR3 region: CAISESYTQDRFF. The CDR3 nucleotides read TGTGCCATCAGTGAGTCCTATACACAAGACCGGTTCTTC.

V and J are TRBV9 and TRBJ2-7, with 7 bases lining up with TRBD2. The CDR3 contains 14 residues. Germline CDR1 reads SGDLS; CDR2 reads YYNGEE. Trimming removed 3 bases from V and 6 bases from J; junction bases left unmatched: 9. The CDR3 region has the DNA TGTGCCAGCAGCGCAATACTAGCGATCGGCGAGCAGTACTTC. The encoded protein is CASSAILAIGEQYF. Full variable domain (rest looked up from reference TRBV9 and TRBJ2-7): DSGVTQTPKHLITATGQRVTLRCSPRSGDLSVYWYQQSLDQGLQFLIQYYNGEERAKGNILERFSAQQFPDLHSELNLSSLELGDSALYFCASSAILAIGEQYFGPGTRLTVT.

J is TRBJ2-5 and V is TRBV12-3 or TRBV12-4; D is unresolved. V was shortened by 6 bases and J by 3 bases, with 8 bases between the two germline ends. CDR3 length: 12 residues. The CDR3 here is CASSPEEETQYF. The CDR3 coding sequence is TGTGCCAGCAGCCCAGAGGAAGAGACCCAGTACTTC.

This clonotype was counted a few times. The chain employs TRBV5-1 and TRBJ2-3, with TRBD1 matching 7 bases. CDR3 length: 16 amino acids. The germline V gene encodes CDR1 SGHRS and CDR2 YFSETQ. V trimming: 4 bases; J trimming: 0 bases; junction bases outside the gene matches: 8. The CDR3 sequence: CASSAGTAPSTDTQYF. DNA of the CDR3: TGCGCCAGCAGCGCCGGGACAGCTCCTAGCACAGATACGCAGTATTTT.

This rearrangement joins TRBV20-1 to TRBJ2-5, with 8 bases fitting TRBD2. After removal of 6 bases from V and 3 bases from J, the junction contained 9 bases not matched to a gene. This CDR3 comprises 14 residues. Germline-derived CDR1 and CDR2 are DFQATT and SNEGSKA (reference sequence). The CDR3 DNA sequence: TGCAGTGCACCGTACGGCGGGGGGAAAGAGACCCAGTACTTC. Amino acid sequence: CSAPYGGGKETQYF.